This TCR beta chain comes out of a study of memory CD4+ T cells and cytomegalovirus serostatus. Study as a whole: Of the healthy Belgian adults, several were CMV seropositive and approximately 24 seronegative. Study-wide findings and caveats: Each of 67 CMV-associated TCRbeta sequences occurred in one to five individuals. Suggested: most of the CMV-linked TCR signature lies in CD4+ memory cells.

The table came from immunoSEQ multiplex PCR; TCRdb's copy has only in-frame clones and leaves some out. The sample contains around 50,000 clones, approximately 78% of which appear only once. The V gene lost 4 bases and the J gene lost 5 bases, with 15 bases spanning the gap. Looked up from germline, CDR1 is SNHLY and CDR2 is FYNNEI. The CDR3 contains 14 residues. Single viable CD3+CD4+CD8-CD45RO+ cells were sorted as the memory CD4+ T cells. CD4+ T cells were isolated by positive magnetic selection. Concerning this clone: What it recognizes is unknown.

The J gene is TRBJ2-7, the V gene TRBV2; D tentatively reads TRBD1 or TRBD2 (6 bases each). The TCR sequence derives from an adult in good health and CMV-seronegative. Sequenced input: memory CD4+ T cells from blood. CDR3: CASSVRGLNNEQYF. CDR3 sequence (DNA): TGTGCCAGCAGTGTCAGGGGACTTAATAACGAGCAGTACTTC.